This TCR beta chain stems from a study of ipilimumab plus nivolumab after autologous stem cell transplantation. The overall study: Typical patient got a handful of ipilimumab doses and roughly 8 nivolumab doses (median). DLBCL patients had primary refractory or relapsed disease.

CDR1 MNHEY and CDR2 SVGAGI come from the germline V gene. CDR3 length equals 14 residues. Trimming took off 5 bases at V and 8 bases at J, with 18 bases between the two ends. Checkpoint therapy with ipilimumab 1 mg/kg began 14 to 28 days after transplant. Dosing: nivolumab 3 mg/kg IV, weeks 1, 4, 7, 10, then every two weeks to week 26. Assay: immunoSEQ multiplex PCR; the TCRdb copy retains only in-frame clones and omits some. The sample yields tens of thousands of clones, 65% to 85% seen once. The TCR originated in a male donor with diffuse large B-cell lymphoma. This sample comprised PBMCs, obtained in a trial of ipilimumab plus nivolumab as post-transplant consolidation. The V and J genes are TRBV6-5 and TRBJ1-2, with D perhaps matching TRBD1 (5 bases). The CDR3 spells CASSKEGQRGGYTF. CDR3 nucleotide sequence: TGTGCCAGCAGTAAGGAGGGGCAAAGAGGAGGCTACACCTTC.